What follows describes a single T cell receptor beta chain. Other DNA sequences in the sample encode the same CDR3. CDR1 and CDR2 (germline): LNHDA, SQIVND (reference sequence). This CDR3 has 14 amino acids. J lost 2 bases, V lost 2 bases, and 1 base had no gene match. This entry belongs to a study of cytomegalovirus exposure and HLA in healthy donors. A multiplex PCR was run with 60 Vbeta primers and 13 Jbeta primers. The data were produced by immunoSEQ multiplex PCR, yet TCRdb's version contains in-frame clones alone and is incomplete. Counted here are about 94,000 clones, roughly three fifths occurring once; the ten biggest clones make up roughly 3.9%.

The receptor was derived from a man aged 25-45 years in good health and CMV-seronegative. The sample was PBMCs. The rearrangement links TRBV19 to TRBJ2-7, with TRBD1 identical over 9 bases. CDR3 amino acids: CASSIRQGAYEQYF. The DNA for the CDR3 is TGTGCCAGTAGTATACGACAGGGGGCCTACGAGCAGTACTTC.